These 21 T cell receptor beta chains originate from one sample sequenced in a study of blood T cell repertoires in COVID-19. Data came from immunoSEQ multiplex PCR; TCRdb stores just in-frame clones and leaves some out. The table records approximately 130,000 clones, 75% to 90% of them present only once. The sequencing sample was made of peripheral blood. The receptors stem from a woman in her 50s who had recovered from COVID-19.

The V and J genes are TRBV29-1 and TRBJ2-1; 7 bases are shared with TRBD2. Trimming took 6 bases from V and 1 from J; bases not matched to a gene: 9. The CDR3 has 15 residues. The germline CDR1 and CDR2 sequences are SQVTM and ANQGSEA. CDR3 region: CSVDLAATSYNEQFF. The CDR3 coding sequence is TGCAGCGTCGACCTAGCGGCGACTTCCTACAATGAGCAGTTCTTC.

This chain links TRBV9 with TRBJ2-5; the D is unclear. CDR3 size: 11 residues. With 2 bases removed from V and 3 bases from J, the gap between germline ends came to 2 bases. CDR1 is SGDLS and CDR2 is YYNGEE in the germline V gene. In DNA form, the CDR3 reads TGTGCCAGCAGCGTCGAAGAGACCCAGTACTTC. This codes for CASSVEETQYF.

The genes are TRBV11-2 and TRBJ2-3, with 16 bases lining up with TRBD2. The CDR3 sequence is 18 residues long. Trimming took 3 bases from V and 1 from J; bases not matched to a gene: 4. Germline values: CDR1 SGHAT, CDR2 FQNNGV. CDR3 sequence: CASSFPGLAGGGTDTQYF. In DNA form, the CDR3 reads TGTGCCAGCAGCTTTCCGGGACTAGCGGGGGGGGGCACAGATACGCAGTATTTT.

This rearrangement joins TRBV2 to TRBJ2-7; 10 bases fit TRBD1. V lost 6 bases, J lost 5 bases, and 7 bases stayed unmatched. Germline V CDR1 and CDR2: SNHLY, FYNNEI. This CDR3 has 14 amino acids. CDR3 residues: CASRGTGVVHEQYF. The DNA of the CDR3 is TGTGCCAGCAGGGGGACAGGGGTCGTCCACGAGCAGTACTTC. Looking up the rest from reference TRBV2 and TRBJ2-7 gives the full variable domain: EPEVTQTPSHQVTQMGQEVILRCVPISNHLYFYWYRQILGQKVEFLVSFYNNEISEKSEIFDDQFSVERPDGSNFTLKIRSTKLEDSAMYFCASRGTGVVHEQYFGPGTRLTVT.

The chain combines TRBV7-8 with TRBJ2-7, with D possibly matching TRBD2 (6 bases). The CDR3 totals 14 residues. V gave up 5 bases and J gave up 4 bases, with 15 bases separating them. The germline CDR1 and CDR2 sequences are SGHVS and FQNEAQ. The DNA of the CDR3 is TGTGCCAGCAGCCTAACCGCGGGGACTTACGAGCAGTACTTC. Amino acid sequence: CASSLTAGTYEQYF.

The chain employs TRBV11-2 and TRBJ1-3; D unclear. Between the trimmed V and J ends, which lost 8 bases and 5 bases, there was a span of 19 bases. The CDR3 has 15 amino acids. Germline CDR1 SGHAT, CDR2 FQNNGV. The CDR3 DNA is TGTGCCAGCGGGATGAGGGCTATAACTCGAAACACCATATATTTT. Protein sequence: CASGMRAITRNTIYF.

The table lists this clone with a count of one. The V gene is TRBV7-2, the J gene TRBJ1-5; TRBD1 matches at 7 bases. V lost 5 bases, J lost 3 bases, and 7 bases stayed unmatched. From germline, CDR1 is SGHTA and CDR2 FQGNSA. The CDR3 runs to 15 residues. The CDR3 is CASSQGQTSNQPQHF. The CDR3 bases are TGTGCCAGCAGCCAGGGACAGACATCCAATCAGCCCCAGCATTTT.

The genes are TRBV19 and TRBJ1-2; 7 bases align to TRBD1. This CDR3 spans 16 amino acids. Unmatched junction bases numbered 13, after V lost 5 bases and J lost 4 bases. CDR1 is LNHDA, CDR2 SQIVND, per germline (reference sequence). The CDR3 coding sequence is TGTGCCAGTAGTCATACCCGCGACAGGGCCTCCTATGGCTACACCTTC. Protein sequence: CASSHTRDRASYGYTF.

CDR3 DNA sequence: TGTGCCAGCAGCTACAGGGGGCGATACACCGGGGAGCTGTTTTTT. It encodes CASSYRGRYTGELFF. The genes are TRBV11-3 and TRBJ2-2, with 9 positions matching TRBD1. The CDR3 sequence is 15 residues long. In germline, CDR1 is SGHNT, CDR2 YENEEA. The ends lost 4 bases at V and 3 bases at J; junction bases unmatched: 3.

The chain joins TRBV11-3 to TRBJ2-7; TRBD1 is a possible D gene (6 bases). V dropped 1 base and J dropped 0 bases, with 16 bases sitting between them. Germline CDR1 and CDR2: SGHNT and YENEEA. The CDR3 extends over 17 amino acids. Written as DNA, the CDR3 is TGTGCCAGCAGCTTAGCCCTATGGACAGCGAGCTCCTACGAGCAGTACTTC. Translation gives CASSLALWTASSYEQYF.

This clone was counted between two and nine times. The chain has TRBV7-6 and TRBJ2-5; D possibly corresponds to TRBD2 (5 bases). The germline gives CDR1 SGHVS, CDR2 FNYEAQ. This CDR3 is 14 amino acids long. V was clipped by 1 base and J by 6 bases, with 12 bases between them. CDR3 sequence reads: CASSLGGPEKTQYF. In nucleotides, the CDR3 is TGTGCCAGCAGCTTAGGAGGGCCTGAGAAGACCCAGTACTTC.

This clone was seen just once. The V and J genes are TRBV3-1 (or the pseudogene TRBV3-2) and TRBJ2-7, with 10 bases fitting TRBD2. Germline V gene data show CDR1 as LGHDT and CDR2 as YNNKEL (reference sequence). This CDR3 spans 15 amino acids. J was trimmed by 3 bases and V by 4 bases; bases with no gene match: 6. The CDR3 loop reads CASSPLAGVLYEQYF. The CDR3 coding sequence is TGTGCCAGCAGCCCGCTAGCGGGGGTCCTCTACGAGCAGTACTTC.

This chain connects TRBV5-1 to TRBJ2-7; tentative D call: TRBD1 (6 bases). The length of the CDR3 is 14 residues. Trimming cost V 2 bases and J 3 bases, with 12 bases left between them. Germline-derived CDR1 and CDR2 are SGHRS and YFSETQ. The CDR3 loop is CASSFHDRSYEQYF. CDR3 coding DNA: TGCGCCAGCAGCTTCCATGACAGGAGCTACGAGCAGTACTTC. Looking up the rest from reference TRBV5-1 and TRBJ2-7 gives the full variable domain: KAGVTQTPRYLIKTRGQQVTLSCSPISGHRSVSWYQQTPGQGLQFLFEYFSETQRNKGNFPGRFSGRQFSNSRSEMNVSTLELGDSALYLCASSFHDRSYEQYFGPGTRLTVT.

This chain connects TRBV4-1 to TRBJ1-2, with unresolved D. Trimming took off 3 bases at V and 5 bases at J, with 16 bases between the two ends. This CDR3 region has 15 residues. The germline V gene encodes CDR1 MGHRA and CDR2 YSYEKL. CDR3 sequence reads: CASSQLAGFEYGYTF. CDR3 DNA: TGCGCCAGCAGCCAGCTGGCGGGGTTCGAGTATGGCTACACCTTC.

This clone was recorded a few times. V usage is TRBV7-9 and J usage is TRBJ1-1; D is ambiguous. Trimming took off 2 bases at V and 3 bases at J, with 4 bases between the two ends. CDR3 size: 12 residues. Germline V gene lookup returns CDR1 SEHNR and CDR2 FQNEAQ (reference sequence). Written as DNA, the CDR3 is TGTGCCAGCAGCTTAAGCTACACTGAAGCTTTCTTT. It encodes CASSLSYTEAFF.

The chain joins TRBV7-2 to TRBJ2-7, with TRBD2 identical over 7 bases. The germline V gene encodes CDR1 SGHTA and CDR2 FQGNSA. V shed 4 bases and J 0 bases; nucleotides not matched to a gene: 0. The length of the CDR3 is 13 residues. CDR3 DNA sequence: TGTGCCAGCAGCTGGGACTACTCCTACGAGCAGTACTTC. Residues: CASSWDYSYEQYF.

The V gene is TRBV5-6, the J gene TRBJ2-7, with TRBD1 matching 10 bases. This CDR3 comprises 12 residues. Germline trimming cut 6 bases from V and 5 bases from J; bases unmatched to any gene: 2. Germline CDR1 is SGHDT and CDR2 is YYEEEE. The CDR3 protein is CASTGQGNEQYF. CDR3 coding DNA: TGTGCCAGCACGGGACAGGGGAACGAGCAGTACTTC.

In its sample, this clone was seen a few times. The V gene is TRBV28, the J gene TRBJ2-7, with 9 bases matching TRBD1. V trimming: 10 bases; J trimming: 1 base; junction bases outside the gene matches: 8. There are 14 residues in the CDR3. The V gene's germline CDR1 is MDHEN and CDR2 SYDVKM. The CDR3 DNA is TGTGCCATTGGCACAGGGGGCACGTCCTACGAGCAGTACTTC. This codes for CAIGTGGTSYEQYF.

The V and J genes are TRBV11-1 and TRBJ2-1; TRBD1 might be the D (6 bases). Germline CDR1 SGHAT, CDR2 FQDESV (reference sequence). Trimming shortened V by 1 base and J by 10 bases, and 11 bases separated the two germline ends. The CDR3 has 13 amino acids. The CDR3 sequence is CASSLGDKGEQFF. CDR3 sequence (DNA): TGTGCCAGCAGCTTAGGGGACAAGGGGGAGCAGTTCTTC.

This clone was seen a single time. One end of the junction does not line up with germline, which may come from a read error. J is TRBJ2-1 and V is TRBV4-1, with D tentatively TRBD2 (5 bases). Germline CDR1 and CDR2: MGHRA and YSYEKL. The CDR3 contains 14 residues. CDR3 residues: CASSQPYGGNGQFF. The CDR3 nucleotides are TGCGCCAGCAGCCAACCCTATGGAGGTAATGGGCAGTTCTTC.

The CDR3 sequence is CASSPGTSGRGDTDTQYF. CDR3 coding DNA: TGTGCCAGCAGTCCCGGGACTAGCGGGAGAGGCGACACAGATACGCAGTATTTT. The chain joins TRBV6-6 to TRBJ2-3; TRBD2 matches at 14 bases. This CDR3 comprises 18 residues. CDR1 MNHNY and CDR2 SVGAGI come from the germline V gene (reference sequence). V dropped 5 bases and J dropped 2; count of bases not matched to a gene: 9.